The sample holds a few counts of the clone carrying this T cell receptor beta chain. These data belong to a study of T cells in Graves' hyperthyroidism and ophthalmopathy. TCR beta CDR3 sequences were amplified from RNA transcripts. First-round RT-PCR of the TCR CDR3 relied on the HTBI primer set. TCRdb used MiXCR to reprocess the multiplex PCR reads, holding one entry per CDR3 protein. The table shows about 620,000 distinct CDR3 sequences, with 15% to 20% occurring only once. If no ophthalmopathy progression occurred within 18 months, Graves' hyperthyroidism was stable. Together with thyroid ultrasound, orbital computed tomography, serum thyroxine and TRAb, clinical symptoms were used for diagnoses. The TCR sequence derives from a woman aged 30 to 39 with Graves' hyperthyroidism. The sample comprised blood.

Written as DNA, the CDR3 is TGTGCCAGCAGTTTATCTATTAATACCCACAGCTATGGCTACACCTTC. It is translated as CASSLSINTHSYGYTF. This chain links TRBV28 with TRBJ1-2; no reliable D call. The V gene lost 1 base and the J gene lost 4 bases, with 16 bases spanning the gap. Germline V gives CDR1 MDHEN, CDR2 SYDVKM. The CDR3 is 16 amino acids.